The rows below give T cell receptor beta chains drawn from one sample of a study of HIV-infected patients and healthy controls. TCRdb processed the 5' RACE reads anew with MiXCR; each CDR3 protein has one entry. The repertoire consists of under 6,500 distinct CDR3 sequences, with roughly a quarter occurring once and the leading ten covering more than 20%. Sequencing used blood, obtained before antiretroviral therapy. These receptors were taken from an adult with HIV infection. Each CDR3 is given with its conserved first and last residue. Fields, in order: V gene, clone size, D gene, J gene, CDR3 protein, CDR3 DNA. D genes are given only for firm matches. Expanded clones get a size class; other rows say once, few or many, or leave the size out.

TRBV6-2/TRBV6-3,many,NA,TRBJ1-1,CASSYDSYTEAFF,TGTGCCAGCAGTTACGACTCCTACACTGAAGCTTTCTTT
TRBV6-5,medium-sized,NA,TRBJ1-2,CASSPGPNPHYGYTF,TGTGCCAGCAGCCCCGGACCAAACCCCCACTATGGCTACACCTTC
TRBV4-2,medium-sized,NA,TRBJ2-1,CASSQKRWARSYNEQFF,TGTGCCAGCAGCCAAAAACGATGGGCCCGGTCCTACAATGAGCAGTTCTTC
TRBV7-3,large,TRBD2,TRBJ2-7,CASSITGLAGGFPSYEQYF,TGTGCCAGCAGCATTACGGGACTAGCGGGGGGCTTTCCTTCCTACGAGCAGTACTTC
TRBV6-5,many,NA,TRBJ2-7,CASGGYEQYF,TGTGCCAGCGGGGGGTACGAGCAGTACTTC
TRBV4-3,medium-sized,TRBD1,TRBJ2-5,CASSQEWTGVRETQYF,TGCGCCAGCAGCCAAGAGTGGACAGGGGTTAGAGAGACCCAGTACTTC
TRBV5-1,medium-sized,NA,TRBJ2-2,CASSLAWQGSNTGELFF,TGCGCCAGCAGCTTGGCCTGGCAGGGATCGAACACCGGGGAGCTGTTTTTT
TRBV2,few,NA,TRBJ1-1,CASGTDRPNTEAFF,TGTGCCAGCGGAACAGATCGTCCGAACACTGAAGCTTTCTTT
TRBV6-5,NA,NA,TRBJ2-3,CASSLTNTDTQYF,TGTGCCAGCAGTTTGACTAACACAGATACGCAGTATTTT
TRBV7-9,medium-sized,TRBD2,TRBJ2-5,CASSLAGLAKETQYF,TGTGCCAGCAGCTTAGCGGGACTAGCGAAGGAGACCCAGTACTTC
TRBV3-2,NA,NA,TRBJ1-5,CASTKRVQGNSNQPQHF,TGTGCCAGCACTAAACGGGTCCAGGGGAATAGCAATCAGCCCCAGCATTTT